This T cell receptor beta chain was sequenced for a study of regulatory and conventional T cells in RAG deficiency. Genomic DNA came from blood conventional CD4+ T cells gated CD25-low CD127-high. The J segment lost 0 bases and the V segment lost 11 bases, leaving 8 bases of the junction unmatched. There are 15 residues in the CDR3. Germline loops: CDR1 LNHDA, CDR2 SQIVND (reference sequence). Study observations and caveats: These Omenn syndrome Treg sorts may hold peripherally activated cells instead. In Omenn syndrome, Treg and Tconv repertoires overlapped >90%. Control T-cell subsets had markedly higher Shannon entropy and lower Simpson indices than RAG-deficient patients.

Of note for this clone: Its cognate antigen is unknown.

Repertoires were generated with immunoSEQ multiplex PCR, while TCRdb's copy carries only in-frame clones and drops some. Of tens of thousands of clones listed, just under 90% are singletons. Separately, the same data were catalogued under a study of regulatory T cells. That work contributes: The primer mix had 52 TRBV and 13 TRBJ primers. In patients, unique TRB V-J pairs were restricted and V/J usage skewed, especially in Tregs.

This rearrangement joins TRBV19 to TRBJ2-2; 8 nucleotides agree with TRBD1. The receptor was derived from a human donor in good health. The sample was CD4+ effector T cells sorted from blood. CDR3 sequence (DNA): TGTGCCGGTCACAGGGGGAGTTCGAACACCGGGGAGCTGTTTTTT. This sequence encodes CAGHRGSSNTGELFF.